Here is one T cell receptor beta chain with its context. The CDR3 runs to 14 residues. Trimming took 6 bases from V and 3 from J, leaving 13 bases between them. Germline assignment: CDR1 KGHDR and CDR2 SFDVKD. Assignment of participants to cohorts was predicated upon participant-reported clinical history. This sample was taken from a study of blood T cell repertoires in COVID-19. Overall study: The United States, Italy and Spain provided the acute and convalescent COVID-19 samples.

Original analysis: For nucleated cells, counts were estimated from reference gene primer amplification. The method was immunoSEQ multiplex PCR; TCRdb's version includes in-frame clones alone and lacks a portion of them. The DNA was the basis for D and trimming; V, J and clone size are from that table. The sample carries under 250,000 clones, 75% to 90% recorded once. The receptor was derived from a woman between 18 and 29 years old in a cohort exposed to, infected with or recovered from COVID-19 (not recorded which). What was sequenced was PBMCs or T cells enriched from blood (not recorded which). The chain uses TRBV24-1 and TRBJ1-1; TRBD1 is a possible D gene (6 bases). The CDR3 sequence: CATSKGGADTEAFF. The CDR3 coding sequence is TGTGCCACCAGTAAGGGGGGGGCGGACACTGAAGCTTTCTTT.